This T cell receptor beta chain was obtained from a study of T-cell reconstitution after alpha-beta-depleted transplantation in children. TCRbeta library construction was performed incorporating unique molecular identifiers. TCRdb fed the PCR reads into MiXCR, producing one record per CDR3 protein. The data contain some 200,000 distinct CDR3 sequences, approximately 10% of them singletons. There are many counts of this clonotype. The CDR3 has 15 residues. Trimming removed 3 bases from V and 8 bases from J, with 16 bases in between. The specimen was PBMCs from the stem cell graft donor, collected from the stem cell graft. This receptor was obtained from a human donor who donated a stem cell graft to a child with acute lymphoblastic leukemia. The chain employs TRBV12-3 or TRBV12-4 and TRBJ2-2; a possible D gene is TRBD1 (6 bases). CDR3 in amino acids: CASSFETGLSGELFF. The CDR3, as DNA: TGTGCCAGCAGTTTCGAAACAGGGCTGTCGGGGGAGCTGTTTTTT.